This T cell receptor beta chain was sequenced during a study of long-term antiretroviral therapy in people with HIV. Whole-study findings and limits: Blood obtained between the mid-2000s and the late 2010s may reflect older ART regimens.

Comments on this clone: The antigen remains unidentified.

V dropped 0 bases and J dropped 1 base, with 10 bases sitting between them. CDR3 length equals 15 residues. Looked up from germline, CDR1 is LGHNA and CDR2 is YSLEER. Participants with HIV, all of them, were treated in the United States. The assay used was immunoSEQ (version v3.0), run at survey level. Sequencing had a target that covered 40,000-50,000 T-cell genomes per sample. This table comes from immunoSEQ multiplex PCR, and its TCRdb copy is limited to in-frame clones, with some not included. Of roughly 18,000 clones in the sample, roughly four fifths were seen once. This TCR was sampled from a man between 45 and 60 years old with HIV. Material: unsorted PBMCs, obtained 2.2 years after starting antiretroviral therapy. This chain links TRBV4-3 with TRBJ2-7, with D uncertain. As DNA, the CDR3 is TGCGCCAGCAGCCAAGAAAGGGTGGTATCCTACGAGCAGTACTTC. Translated: CASSQERVVSYEQYF.